The rows below give T cell receptor beta chains drawn from one sample of a study of vaccination and CD4 T cells after COVID-19. No antigen has been assigned to these receptors. TCRdb redid the calling of the PCR reads with MiXCR, one entry per CDR3 protein. This table holds 6,200 or so distinct CDR3 sequences, roughly a third found once. Sequenced input: CD4+ T cells from blood, cultured in vitro. The receptor set was obtained from a human donor in good health. Both conserved end residues are part of each CDR3.

v_call	cdr3_length	j_call	cdr3_aa
TRBV7-2	11	TRBJ2-5	CASSPAETQYF
TRBV7-2	15	TRBJ1-2	CASSLGLDFGYGYTF
TRBV23-1	13	TRBJ2-7	CASAAAASYEQYF
TRBV7-9	15	TRBJ2-7	CASSLGAVGPYEQYF
TRBV24-1	17	TRBJ2-5	CATSEKSGRASWETQYF
TRBV6-4	16	TRBJ2-3	CASSDLGLADTDTQYF
TRBV2	14	TRBJ2-2	CASSRNRGTGELFF
TRBV20-1	12	TRBJ1-2	CSASEGGNGYTF
TRBV7-2	13	TRBJ1-2	CASSLHLNYGYTF
TRBV7-2	18	TRBJ2-3	CASSLKSRTSGIWHTQYF
TRBV28	12	TRBJ1-5	CASAGLWQPQHF
TRBV2	13	TRBJ2-2	CASREDRAGELFF
TRBV19	15	TRBJ1-2	CASSTNTGTGSVYTF
TRBV5-4	13	TRBJ2-5	CASSLPHQETQYF
TRBV19	13	TRBJ1-5	CASTGVGSQPQHF
TRBV7-9	16	TRBJ1-3	CASSNAGRSSGNTIYF